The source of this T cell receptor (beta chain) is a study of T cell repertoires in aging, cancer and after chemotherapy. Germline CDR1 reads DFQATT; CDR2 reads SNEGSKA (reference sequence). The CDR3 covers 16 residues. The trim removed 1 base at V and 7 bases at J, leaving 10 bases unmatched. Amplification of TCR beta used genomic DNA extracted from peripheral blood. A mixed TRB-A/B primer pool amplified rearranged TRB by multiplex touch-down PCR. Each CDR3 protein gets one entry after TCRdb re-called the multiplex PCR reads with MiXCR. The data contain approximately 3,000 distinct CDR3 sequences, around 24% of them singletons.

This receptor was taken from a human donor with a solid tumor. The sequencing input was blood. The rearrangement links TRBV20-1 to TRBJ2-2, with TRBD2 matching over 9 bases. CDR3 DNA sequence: TGCAGTGCTAGAGGGGGTAGCGGGAGTTCGGGCGGGGAGCTGTTTTTT. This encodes CSARGGSGSSGGELFF.